The TCR beta chain described here comes from a study of metastatic and nonmetastatic thyroid tumors. Background on the study: Comparison of repertoires was carried out across blood and tumor or nodule tissue from malignant and benign thyroid patients. General observations from the study: Malignant thyroid tumors reportedly had TCR beta diversity that was significantly higher than in benign nodules, in blood and tumor.

The junction had 10 bases not matched to a gene; V was cut back by 8 bases and J by 4 bases. The CDR3 covers 14 residues. CDR1 is MNHNS and CDR2 is SASEGT in the germline V gene. In the original processing: Researchers built a distant-metastasis classifier for papillary thyroid cancer that drew on CDR3 differences across clinicopathological groups. TCRdb reprocessed the PCR reads using MiXCR. None of the V and J calls come from the authors' own analysis; TCRdb made them. The sample carries approximately 15,000 clones, over 3.5% recorded once. There were no patients who had received any treatment before thyroid surgery. Regarding this clone: Its cognate antigen is unknown.

The sequence derives from a female donor with papillary thyroid cancer or a benign thyroid nodule (not recorded which). Some clones in this sample may be carry-over from other donors' samples. The chain combines TRBV6-1 with TRBJ2-5; 7 bases fit TRBD2. The sample taken for sequencing was tumor tissue. In nucleotides, the CDR3 is TGTGCCAGCGGACTCGGGGGGAGGGGAGAGACCCAGTACTTC. Its translation: CASGLGGRGETQYF.